These 8 T cell receptor beta chains share one sample of origin, sequenced in a study of metastatic and nonmetastatic thyroid tumors. Each patient went into thyroid surgery without having received any treatment. TCRdb re-clonotyped the PCR reads through MiXCR. The table includes some 25,000 clones, roughly 23% detected once. The sequenced material came from blood. These receptors were taken from a female donor with papillary thyroid cancer or a benign thyroid nodule (not recorded which). Some clones in this sample may be carry-over from other donors' samples.

By share, this clone ranks as medium-sized (0.01 to 0.1%). The chain is built from TRBV6-1 and TRBJ2-7; D is perhaps TRBD1 (5 bases). Germline V gene data show CDR1 as MNHNS and CDR2 as SASEGT. The CDR3 spans 12 residues. The germline V and J ends were trimmed by 6 bases and 4 bases, with 10 bases remaining between them. CDR3 protein: CASSDSNYEQYF. The CDR3 nucleotides are TGTGCCAGCAGCGACAGTAATTACGAGCAGTACTTC.

In its sample, this clone was seen once. The chain combines TRBV5-1 with TRBJ2-1, with a weak D call TRBD1 (5 bases). The V end was cut by 3 bases, the J end by 1 base, with 17 bases between. CDR3 length equals 17 residues. Germline CDR1 is SGHRS and CDR2 is YFSETQ. CDR3 DNA sequence: TGCGCCAGCAGCTCCGGACATAACATTGGATCCTACAATGAGCAGTTCTTC. It specifies CASSSGHNIGSYNEQFF.

With regard to this clone: An end of the junction does not agree with germline; a read error may underlie this. The chain joins TRBV10-1 to TRBJ1-3, with no clear D. CDR3 size: 13 residues. Germline V gene data show CDR1 as WNHNN and CDR2 as SYGVQD (reference sequence). The CDR3 sequence is CTSSVSNGNTIYF. The CDR3 DNA sequence: TGCACCAGCAGTGTCTCAAATGGAAACACCATATATTTT.

Sample share makes this clone medium-sized. The chain is built from TRBV19 and TRBJ2-2; D is ambiguous. The ends were cut back, 4 bases at V and 5 bases at J, with 14 bases in the middle. The CDR3 runs 15 residues. Germline V lookup: CDR1 LNHDA, CDR2 SQIVND (reference sequence). CDR3 nucleotide sequence: TGTGCCAGTAGTAAGAACGACGGGTGGACCGGGGAGCTGTTTTTT. Translated: CASSKNDGWTGELFF. Combining the CDR3 with reference TRBV19 and TRBJ2-2 gives the whole variable domain DGGITQSPKYLFRKEGQNVTLSCEQNLNHDAMYWYRQDPGQGLRLIYYSQIVNDFQKGDIAEGYSVSREKKESFPLTVTSAQKNPTAFYLCASSKNDGWTGELFFGEGSRLTVL.

With regard to this clone: A junction boundary mismatches the germline segment, possibly from a read error. The chain combines TRBV6-5 with TRBJ1-2, with D possibly matching TRBD1 (6 bases). Germline V lookup: CDR1 MNHEY, CDR2 SVGAGI. This CDR3 spans 13 amino acids. In DNA, the CDR3 is TGTGCCAGCTGTTACAGGCAGGGGTATCGCTACACCTTC. Amino acid sequence: CASCYRQGYRYTF.

At least ten counts were recorded for this clone. The chain uses TRBV11-2 and TRBJ2-3; tentatively, D is TRBD2 (7 bases). V shed 5 bases and J shed 3 bases, with 18 bases lying between them. Germline values: CDR1 SGHAT, CDR2 FQNNGV. This CDR3 region has 16 residues. The CDR3 nucleotides are TGTGCCAGCAGCCCCCGGGAAGGGGGGGCAACAGATACGCAGTATTTT. This sequence encodes CASSPREGGATDTQYF.

The CDR3 nucleotides are TGCAGTTCCTCACCAGCCCAGTGCTGGAACACTGAAGCTTTCTTT. It encodes CSSSPAQCWNTEAFF. This sequence joins TRBV20-1 and TRBJ1-1; D gene uncertain. The CDR3 has 15 residues. V lost 8 bases to trimming and J lost 1 base, with 20 bases between them. Germline CDR1 and CDR2: DFQATT and SNEGSKA (reference sequence).

This clone has ten or more counts. The chain joins TRBV6-6 to TRBJ2-1; 12 positions agree with TRBD2. V lost 0 bases and J lost 7; bases outside the gene matches: 13. Germline CDR1 reads MNHNY; CDR2 reads SVGAGI (reference sequence). The CDR3 covers 19 residues. This chain's CDR3 is CASSYSRLAGAVVGNEQFF. The CDR3 coding sequence is TGTGCCAGCAGTTACTCGAGACTAGCGGGAGCGGTAGTCGGGAATGAGCAGTTCTTC.